This TCR beta chain was documented in a study of blood T cells in healthy people across ages. Notes on the study in general: For the donors, CMV status was unknown and possibly confounded expanded clonotype changes.

Comment on this clonotype: The antigen is unknown.

With 5 bases clipped from V and 2 bases from J, the junction kept 6 bases outside the gene matches. Germline CDR1 SGHAT, CDR2 FQDESV (reference sequence). The CDR3 is 14 amino acids. A sample-barcoded 5' primer and a J-beta primer mix were used in a second PCR of roughly 7 to 11 cycles. MiXCR was run by TCRdb on the 5' RACE reads, yielding one entry per CDR3 protein. The repertoire consists of roughly 1,100,000 distinct CDR3 sequences, with roughly a quarter occurring once and the leading ten covering approximately 0.79%. The data were also submitted as part of a second study, on T cells of mothers and their children. That paper states: Over 9 million reads per mother and 2.5 million to 3 million per child were obtained.

Input material: blood. The chain has TRBV11-1 and TRBJ2-7; TRBD1 aligns across 7 bases. The TCR was taken from a girl aged 2-10 years in good health. CDR3 coding DNA: TGTGCCAGCAGCCCAACCGGGACAGCCTACGAGCAGTACTTC. It yields the protein CASSPTGTAYEQYF.